These 15 T cell receptor beta chains share one sample of origin, sequenced in a study of blood T cell repertoires in COVID-19. The repertoire was sequenced with immunoSEQ multiplex PCR; TCRdb's copy has only in-frame clones and lacks some. Among approximately 140,000 clones listed, around 90% were seen once. Sequenced sample: PBMCs or T cells enriched from blood (not recorded which). Receptors originate from a woman in her forties who had been exposed to COVID-19.

This rearrangement joins TRBV6-5 to TRBJ1-2; D possibly corresponds to TRBD1 (6 bases). The CDR3 consists of 11 residues. CDR1 and CDR2 (germline): MNHEY, SVGAGI. V lost 7 bases to trimming and J lost 8 bases, with 11 bases between them. The CDR3 loop reads CASNRVGGYTF. For the CDR3, the DNA is TGTGCCAGCAACAGGGTCGGAGGCTACACCTTC.

The rearrangement joins TRBV24-1 to TRBJ1-4; no clear D. The V end was cut by 12 bases, the J end by 2 bases, with 15 bases between. This CDR3 is 14 amino acids long. Germline V gene data show CDR1 as KGHDR and CDR2 as SFDVKD. This CDR3 reads CAPPIRSTNEKLFF. Here the CDR3 DNA reads TGTGCCCCCCCGATCCGGAGCACTAATGAAAAACTGTTTTTT.

This sequence joins TRBV7-2 and TRBJ1-1; D uncertain. V was clipped by 1 base and J by 6 bases, with 9 bases between them. The CDR3 is 13 amino acids. Germline values: CDR1 SGHTA, CDR2 FQGNSA. CDR3 in DNA: TGTGCCAGCAGCTTAGAACGATACTCTGAAGCTTTCTTT. Translated, it gives CASSLERYSEAFF.

This clone was seen only a few times. The V gene is TRBV7-2, the J gene TRBJ1-5, with D tentatively TRBD1 (5 bases). Trimming pared 3 bases from V and 4 bases from J, leaving 13 bases between. The CDR3 has 15 amino acids. Per germline, CDR1 SGHTA and CDR2 FQGNSA. This CDR3 is CASSLGVGRNQPQHF. The CDR3 DNA sequence: TGTGCCAGCAGCTTGGGGGTAGGGAGGAATCAGCCCCAGCATTTT.

This sequence joins TRBV5-4 and TRBJ2-2; TRBD2 aligns across 8 bases. The ends lost 0 bases at V and 4 bases at J; junction bases unmatched: 5. The CDR3 totals 16 residues. Germline loops: CDR1 SGHNT, CDR2 YYREEE (reference sequence). The CDR3 sequence is CASSLGSGGTTGELFF. CDR3 bases: TGTGCCAGCAGCTTGGGGTCGGGGGGGACCACCGGGGAGCTGTTTTTT. The whole variable domain, remainder taken from reference TRBV5-4 and TRBJ2-2, is ETGVTQSPTHLIKTRGQQVTLRCSSQSGHNTVSWYQQALGQGPQFIFQYYREEENGRGNFPPRFSGLQFPNYSSELNVNALELDDSALYLCASSLGSGGTTGELFFGEGSRLTVL.

The chain links TRBV28 to TRBJ2-1, with 9 bases that match TRBD1. The CDR3 has 15 residues. Trimming at V came to 3 bases and at J to 7 bases, leaving 7 bases not matched to a gene. Germline V gives CDR1 MDHEN, CDR2 SYDVKM. The CDR3 nucleotides read TGTGCCAGCAGTTTGCAGGACAGGGGACGAAATGAGCAGTTCTTC. This sequence encodes CASSLQDRGRNEQFF.

The V call is TRBV9, the J call TRBJ2-2; D is ambiguous. Germline V gene sequence: CDR1 SGDLS, CDR2 YYNGEE. CDR3 length: 14 amino acids. With 0 bases removed from V and 2 bases from J, the gap between germline ends came to 5 bases. The CDR3 spells CASSVDVNTGELFF. In DNA form, the CDR3 reads TGTGCCAGCAGCGTAGATGTAAACACCGGGGAGCTGTTTTTT.

The chain links TRBV7-9 to TRBJ2-3; TRBD2 matches at 10 bases. The CDR3 runs 18 residues. The trim removed 0 bases at V and 2 bases at J, leaving 8 bases unmatched. The germline V gene has CDR1 SEHNR and CDR2 FQNEAQ (reference sequence). CDR3 nucleotides: TGTGCCAGCAGCTTAGCGAGCGGGGGGGCGATATTCACAGATACGCAGTATTTT. Its translation is CASSLASGGAIFTDTQYF.

The chain joins TRBV28 to TRBJ1-1; 8 positions agree with TRBD1. CDR1 is MDHEN and CDR2 is SYDVKM in the germline V gene. The V gene end was trimmed by 3 bases and the J gene end by 6 bases; junction bases not matched to a gene: 3. This CDR3 region has 13 residues. CDR3 sequence reads: CASSLNRGSEAFF. As DNA, the CDR3 is TGTGCCAGCAGTTTGAACAGGGGGTCTGAAGCTTTCTTT.

The gene calls are TRBV19 and TRBJ1-1; D gene uncertain. Trimming took off 4 bases at V and 1 base at J, with 10 bases between the two ends. Germline CDR1 reads LNHDA; CDR2 reads SQIVND (reference sequence). This CDR3 has 14 residues. The CDR3 bases are TGTGCCAGTAGTAGGACGGACTGGAACACTGAAGCTTTCTTT. Translation gives CASSRTDWNTEAFF.

This clone showed up just a few times. The chain has TRBV5-4 and TRBJ2-7; 11 nucleotides match TRBD1. V lost 0 bases to trimming and J lost 2 bases; unmatched junction nucleotides: 7. In germline, CDR1 is SGHNT, CDR2 YYREEE (reference sequence). The CDR3 spans 17 residues. The CDR3: CASSLAGRGQGAYEQYF. In DNA, the CDR3 is TGTGCCAGCAGCTTGGCCGGTCGGGGACAGGGGGCCTACGAGCAGTACTTC.

The chain's CDR3 is CASRSSIEIGELFF. CDR3 in DNA: TGTGCCAGCAGATCCTCAATAGAGATCGGGGAGCTGTTTTTT. The chain employs TRBV13 and TRBJ2-2; the D is unclear. The CDR3 is 14 residues long. Trimming removed 6 bases at V and 7 bases at J, with 15 bases between. Germline lookup yields CDR1 PRHDT and CDR2 FYEKMQ (reference sequence).

This clone showed up just a few times. This chain uses TRBV4-3 with TRBJ1-3; a weak D match, TRBD1 (5 bases). This CDR3 comprises 16 residues. Germline V CDR1 and CDR2: LGHNA, YSLEER. V was pared by 1 base and J by 3 bases, with 13 bases between. The CDR3 is CASSQAWQGFGNTIYF. The CDR3 DNA follows: TGCGCCAGCAGCCAAGCTTGGCAGGGATTTGGAAACACCATATATTTT.

The chain couples TRBV19 to TRBJ2-1, with D perhaps TRBD2 (6 bases). The germline V gene encodes CDR1 LNHDA and CDR2 SQIVND (reference sequence). This CDR3 is built from 13 residues. The V end lost 7 bases, the J end lost 10 bases, and 17 bases lay between the germline ends. The CDR3 DNA follows: TGTGCCAGTACGGCTAGCGCGGTAGGCGAGCAGTTCTTC. This gives the protein CASTASAVGEQFF.

Only a few counts were recorded for this clone. The V gene is TRBV10-2, the J gene TRBJ1-6; no clear D gene. The CDR3 is made up of 12 amino acids. The germline CDR1 and CDR2 sequences are WSHSY and SAAADI. V shed 4 bases and J shed 13 bases, with 11 bases lying between them. CDR3 protein: CASSGPLSPLHF. The CDR3 DNA sequence: TGCGCCAGCAGTGGGCCTTTGTCCCCCCTCCACTTT.